This is a list of T cell receptor beta chains from one sample in a study of control samples from healthy donors and cancer patients. Produced via immunoSEQ multiplex PCR; TCRdb's table is partial and in-frame only. Of some 74,000 clones in the sample, roughly 88% were seen once. The sample comprised blood. All receptors derive from a woman between 50 and 59 years old in good health. Both conserved end residues are part of each CDR3. A D gene is named only where the DNA matches it firmly. Some rows have no size entry. The others give once, few or many, or a class for an expanded clone.

V	D	size	J	CDR3	DNA
TRBV19	.	.	TRBJ1-1	CASSIPGEAEAFF	TGTGCCAGTAGTATACCAGGGGAGGCAGAAGCTTTCTTT
TRBV19	TRBD1	.	TRBJ1-1	CASSIDNEGAWTEAFF	TGTGCCAGTAGTATAGATAATGAGGGGGCTTGGACTGAAGCTTTCTTT
TRBV6-5	.	.	TRBJ1-1	CASIPRGSRVGAFF	TGTGCCAGCATACCTCGGGGCAGTCGGGTAGGAGCTTTCTTT
TRBV14	.	.	TRBJ1-4	CASARGFGEKLFF	TGTGCCAGTGCGAGGGGTTTCGGCGAAAAACTGTTTTTT
TRBV19	.	.	TRBJ1-6	CAGRTGNSPLHF	TGTGCCGGGAGGACGGGAAATTCACCCCTCCACTTT
TRBV12-3/TRBV12-4	.	.	TRBJ2-7	CASSSASYEQYF	TGTGCCAGCAGTTCAGCAAGCTACGAGCAGTACTTC
TRBV4-1	TRBD2	.	TRBJ2-7	CASSQAPLRSGADEQYF	TGCGCCAGCAGCCAAGCCCCCCTTAGAAGCGGGGCAGACGAGCAGTACTTC
TRBV6-2/TRBV6-3	.	.	TRBJ1-3	CASSQARNTIYF	TGTGCCAGCAGCCAGGCCAGAAACACCATATATTTT
TRBV12-5	TRBD1	.	TRBJ2-7	CASATGARGEQYF	TGTGCTAGTGCCACAGGGGCAAGAGGCGAGCAGTACTTC
TRBV4-1	.	.	TRBJ1-2	CASSQDFRQSYGYTF	TGCGCCAGCAGCCAAGATTTCCGGCAGTCCTATGGCTACACCTTC
TRBV6-5	.	.	TRBJ2-2	CASSLSILGELFF	TGTGCCAGCAGTCTCAGCATTCTCGGGGAGCTGTTTTTT
TRBV7-9	.	.	TRBJ1-1	CASSYPQGGTEAFF	TGTGCCAGCAGCTATCCACAGGGCGGGACTGAAGCTTTCTTT
TRBV6-7	.	few	TRBJ1-6	CASLPAGGDSPLHF	TGTGCCAGCCTCCCGGCCGGGGGGGATTCACCCCTCCACTTT
TRBV5-4	TRBD1	.	TRBJ1-1	CASSPGQGGYDEAFF	TGTGCCAGCAGCCCTGGACAGGGAGGGTATGATGAAGCTTTCTTT
TRBV14	TRBD1	.	TRBJ1-4	CASSRALTGRGEKLFF	TGTGCCAGCAGCCGAGCCCTGACAGGGAGGGGCGAAAAACTGTTTTTT